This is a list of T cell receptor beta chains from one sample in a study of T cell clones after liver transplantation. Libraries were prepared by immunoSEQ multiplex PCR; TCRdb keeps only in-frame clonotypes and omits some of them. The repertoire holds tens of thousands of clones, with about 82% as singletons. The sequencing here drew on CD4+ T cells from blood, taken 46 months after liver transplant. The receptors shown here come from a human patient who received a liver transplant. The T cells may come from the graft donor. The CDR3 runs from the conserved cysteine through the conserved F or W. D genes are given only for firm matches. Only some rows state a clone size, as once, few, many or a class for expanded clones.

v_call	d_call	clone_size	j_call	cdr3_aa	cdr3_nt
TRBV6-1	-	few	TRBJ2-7	CASSETGRYEQYF	TGTGCCAGCAGTGAAACAGGGAGGTACGAGCAGTACTTC
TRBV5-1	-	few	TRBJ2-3	CASSLEFAGADTQYF	TGCGCCAGCAGCTTGGAATTCGCCGGGGCAGATACGCAGTATTTT
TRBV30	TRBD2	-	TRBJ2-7	CAWSRGSGNYYEQYF	TGTGCCTGGAGTCGGGGTAGCGGGAATTACTACGAGCAGTACTTC
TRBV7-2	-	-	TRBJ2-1	CASSFDVQGNEQFF	TGTGCCAGCAGCTTTGATGTCCAGGGGAATGAGCAGTTCTTC
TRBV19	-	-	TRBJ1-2	CASSMYRDYGYTF	TGTGCCAGTAGTATGTACAGGGACTATGGCTACACCTTC
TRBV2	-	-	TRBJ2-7	CASSENTDEQYF	TGTGCCAGCAGTGAAAATACGGACGAGCAGTACTTC
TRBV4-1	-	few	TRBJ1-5	CASSQDGGLGNQPQHF	TGCGCCAGCAGCCAAGATGGGGGATTAGGCAATCAGCCCCAGCATTTT
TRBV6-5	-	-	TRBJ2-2	CASSENTGELFF	TGTGCCAGCAGCGAAAACACCGGGGAGCTGTTTTTT
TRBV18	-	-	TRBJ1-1	CASSPSTRDNTEAFF	TGTGCCAGCTCACCTTCAACCAGGGACAACACTGAAGCTTTCTTT
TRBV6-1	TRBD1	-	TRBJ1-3	CASSDPGQGALLTGNTIYF	TGTGCCAGCAGTGACCCGGGACAGGGGGCCCTTCTAACTGGAAACACCATATATTTT
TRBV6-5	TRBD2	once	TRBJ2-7	CASRRTSASYEQYF	TGTGCCAGCAGACGCACTAGCGCGTCCTACGAGCAGTACTTC
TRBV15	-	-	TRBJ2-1	CATSRDRWAQGEQFF	TGTGCCACCAGCAGAGATCGCTGGGCGCAGGGTGAGCAGTTCTTC
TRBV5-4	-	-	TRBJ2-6	CASSLDISGANVLTF	TGTGCCAGCAGCTTGGATATCTCTGGGGCCAACGTCCTGACTTTC
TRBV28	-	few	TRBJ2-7	CASSTSGSRSYEQYF	TGTGCCAGCAGTACCTCCGGGTCCCGTTCCTACGAGCAGTACTTC
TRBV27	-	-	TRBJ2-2	CASSLTTQGQGGTGELFF	TGTGCCAGCAGCCTCACTACTCAGGGGCAGGGAGGCACCGGGGAGCTGTTTTTT
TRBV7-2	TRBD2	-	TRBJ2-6	CASSLSLAGVGGANVLTF	TGTGCCAGCAGCTTATCCCTAGCGGGAGTGGGTGGGGCCAACGTCCTGACTTTC
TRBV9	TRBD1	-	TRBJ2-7	CASSVGQGAYEQYF	TGTGCCAGCAGCGTAGGCCAGGGGGCTTACGAGCAGTACTTC
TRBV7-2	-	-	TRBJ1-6	CASSLDPNPGYSPLHF	TGTGCCAGCAGCTTAGACCCAAACCCAGGATATTCACCCCTCCACTTT
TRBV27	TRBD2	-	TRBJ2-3	CASSRIRAGGTDTQYF	TGTGCCAGCTCGAGAATAAGGGCGGGAGGCACAGATACGCAGTATTTT
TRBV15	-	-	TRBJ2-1	CATSRDVAWPFF	TGTGCCACCAGCAGAGATGTGGCCTGGCCGTTCTTC
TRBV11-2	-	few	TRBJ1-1	CASSLYRDTEAFF	TGTGCCAGCAGCTTATACAGGGACACTGAAGCTTTCTTT
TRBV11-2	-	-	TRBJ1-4	CASSLASGEGLATNEKLFF	TGTGCCAGCAGCTTAGCGAGCGGAGAAGGACTGGCAACTAATGAAAAACTGTTTTTT
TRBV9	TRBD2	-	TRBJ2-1	CASSVDSGSYNEQFF	TGTGCCAGCAGCGTAGACAGCGGGAGCTACAATGAGCAGTTCTTC
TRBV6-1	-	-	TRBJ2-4	CASSDRWGAKNIQYF	TGTGCCAGCAGCGACAGGTGGGGAGCCAAAAACATTCAGTACTTC
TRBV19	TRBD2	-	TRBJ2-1	CATQWTSGSYEQFF	TGTGCCACCCAATGGACTAGCGGGAGCTATGAGCAGTTCTTC
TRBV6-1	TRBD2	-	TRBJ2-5	CASSDLAGETQYF	TGTGCCAGCAGTGATCTAGCGGGAGAGACCCAGTACTTC
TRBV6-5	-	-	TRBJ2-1	CASRLGNEQFF	TGTGCCAGCAGGTTAGGCAATGAGCAGTTCTTC
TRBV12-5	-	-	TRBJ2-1	CASGYGSLSSYNEQFF	TGTGCTAGTGGTTATGGGAGTCTAAGCTCCTACAATGAGCAGTTCTTC
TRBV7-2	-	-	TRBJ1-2	CASSPTGVGIGYGYTF	TGTGCCAGCAGCCCGACCGGGGTGGGAATAGGCTATGGCTACACCTTC
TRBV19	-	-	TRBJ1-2	CASSVGLTYGYTF	TGTGCCAGTAGTGTGGGCCTTACCTATGGCTACACCTTC
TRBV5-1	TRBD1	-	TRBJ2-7	CASSRTGQEISYEQYF	TGCGCCAGCAGCCGTACGGGACAGGAAATCTCCTACGAGCAGTACTTC
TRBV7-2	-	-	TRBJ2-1	CASSLGGRSYNEQFF	TGTGCCAGCAGCTTAGGGGGGCGGTCCTACAATGAGCAGTTCTTC
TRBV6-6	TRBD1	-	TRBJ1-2	CASSYSRQGNYGYTF	TGTGCCAGCAGTTACTCCAGACAGGGGAACTATGGCTACACCTTC
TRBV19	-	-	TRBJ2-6	CASSTTGSGANVLTF	TGTGCCAGTAGTACAACAGGGAGTGGGGCCAACGTCCTGACTTTC
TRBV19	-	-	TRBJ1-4	CASSAERKGGNEKLFF	TGTGCCAGTAGCGCCGAAAGGAAGGGGGGGAATGAAAAACTGTTTTTT
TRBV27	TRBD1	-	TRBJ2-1	CASTAGTAYNGQFF	TGTGCCAGCACGGCCGGGACAGCGTACAATGGGCAGTTCTTC